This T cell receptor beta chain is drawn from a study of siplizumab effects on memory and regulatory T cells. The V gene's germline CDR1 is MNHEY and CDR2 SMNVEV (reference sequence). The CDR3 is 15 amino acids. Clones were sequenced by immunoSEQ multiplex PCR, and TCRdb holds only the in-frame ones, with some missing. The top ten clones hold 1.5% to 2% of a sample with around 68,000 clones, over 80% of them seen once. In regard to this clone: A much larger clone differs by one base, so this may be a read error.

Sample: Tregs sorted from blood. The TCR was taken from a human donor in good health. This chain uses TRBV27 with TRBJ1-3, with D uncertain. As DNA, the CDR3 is TGTGCCAGCAGTTTGGACCCTCTCTCTGAAAACACCATATATTTT. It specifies CASSLDPLSENTIYF.